Below, 12 T cell receptor beta chains from the same sample are listed, as sequenced in a study of early T cells in non-severe SARS-CoV-2 infection. TCRdb reanalysed the 5' RACE reads using MiXCR and keeps one entry per CDR3 protein. The repertoire holds roughly 56,000 distinct CDR3 sequences, with approximately 12% as singletons. The material sequenced was whole blood. The receptors come from an adult who was a healthcare worker with PCR-confirmed SARS-CoV-2 infection or an uninfected control (not recorded which).

This clonotype was counted at least ten times. This sequence joins TRBV13 and TRBJ1-1; 8 nucleotides line up with TRBD1. Germline lookup yields CDR1 PRHDT and CDR2 FYEKMQ (reference sequence). Losses at the gene ends were 5 bases for V and 0 bases for J; bases not matched to a gene: 11. The CDR3 is 17 amino acids. The CDR3, as DNA: TGTGCCAGCAGCCTCGGGACAGGCGTCAGGATGAACACTGAAGCTTTCTTT. It yields the protein CASSLGTGVRMNTEAFF.

This clonotype was recorded a few times. V gene TRBV13 combines with J gene TRBJ2-7; D gene uncertain. V shed 2 bases and J shed 3 bases, with 5 bases lying between them. The CDR3 runs to 12 residues. CDR1 is PRHDT and CDR2 is FYEKMQ in the germline V gene (reference sequence). CDR3 in DNA: TGTGCCAGCAGCTTAAACAACTACGAGCAGTACTTC. Its translation is CASSLNNYEQYF.

This clonotype was picked up a small number of times. This rearrangement joins TRBV20-1 to TRBJ2-1; 13 nucleotides agree with TRBD2. The CDR3 spans 21 residues. CDR1 is DFQATT, CDR2 SNEGSKA, per germline (reference sequence). The J segment lost 0 bases and the V segment lost 0 bases, leaving 14 bases of the junction unmatched. DNA of the CDR3: TGCAGTGCTAGAGATCTCTTACTAGCGGGAGGGCCCCGGAGCTCCTACAATGAGCAGTTCTTC. It codes for CSARDLLLAGGPRSSYNEQFF.

CDR3 residues: CATGGQNHYEQYF. CDR3 bases: TGTGCCACCGGGGGACAGAACCACTACGAGCAGTACTTC. The chain has TRBV24-1 and TRBJ2-7; 7 bases are shared with TRBD1. The CDR3 has 13 residues. CDR1 KGHDR and CDR2 SFDVKD come from the germline V gene. V was pared by 9 bases and J by 3 bases, with 7 bases of the junction left unmatched.

The sample holds a few counts of this clonotype. The chain links TRBV7-3 to TRBJ1-4; 8 nucleotides match TRBD1. Germline V CDR1 and CDR2: SGHTA, FQGTGA. This CDR3 comprises 13 residues. V was clipped by 5 bases and J by 8 bases; unmatched bases: 4. The DNA for the CDR3 is TGTGCCAGCAGCCCCGACAGGGGCGAAAAACTGTTTTTT. Encoded protein: CASSPDRGEKLFF.

There are a few counts of this clonotype. The chain is built from TRBV9 and TRBJ1-4; 8 bases align to TRBD1. Trimming removed 3 bases from V and 4 bases from J; junction bases left unmatched: 2. Germline loops: CDR1 SGDLS, CDR2 YYNGEE. This CDR3 spans 14 amino acids. Here the CDR3 reads CASSAGTGNEKLFF. The CDR3 nucleotides read TGTGCCAGCAGCGCAGGGACAGGTAATGAAAAACTGTTTTTT.

This clonotype appeared a few times. The rearrangement links TRBV20-1 to TRBJ2-1; D is possibly TRBD1 or TRBD2 (5 bases each). CDR1 DFQATT and CDR2 SNEGSKA come from the germline V gene (reference sequence). The CDR3 has 15 residues. Trimming cost V 7 bases and J 5 bases, with 21 bases left between them. The CDR3 DNA sequence: TGCAGTGTCCCCTCCGGGACGTCCGATAACAATGAGCAGTTCTTC. This sequence encodes CSVPSGTSDNNEQFF.

This clonotype was seen at least ten times. The genes are TRBV2 and TRBJ2-1; 13 bases fit TRBD2. V shed 5 bases and J 3 bases; nucleotides not matched to a gene: 7. There are 17 residues in the CDR3. Per germline, CDR1 SNHLY and CDR2 FYNNEI. CDR3 DNA sequence: TGTGCCAGCAGTTTTAGTGGACTAGCGGGAGTCTACAATGAGCAGTTCTTC. This codes for CASSFSGLAGVYNEQFF.

This clonotype came up many times. In nucleotides, the CDR3 is TGTGCCAGCAGTTTATGGGGGCGGAACACCGGGGAGCTGTTTTTT. Amino acids: CASSLWGRNTGELFF. This chain links TRBV12-3 or TRBV12-4 with TRBJ2-2; tentative D call: TRBD1 (6 bases). V dropped 2 bases and J dropped 1 base, with 8 bases sitting between them. CDR3 length equals 15 residues.

The CDR3 protein is CASSRDRGDGELFF. CDR3 coding DNA: TGTGCCAGCAGCAGGGACAGGGGCGACGGGGAGCTGTTTTTT. The rearrangement joins TRBV7-6 to TRBJ2-2; 10 bases align to TRBD1. Germline V lookup: CDR1 SGHVS, CDR2 FNYEAQ. V shed 5 bases, J shed 7 bases, and the junction held 4 bases outside the gene matches. The CDR3 sequence is 14 residues long.

This sequence joins TRBV7-6 and TRBJ1-1, with no clear D. Germline CDR1 reads SGHVS; CDR2 reads FNYEAQ. Trimming pared 6 bases from V and 1 base from J, leaving 12 bases between. The CDR3 sequence is 14 residues long. CDR3: CASSRELSNTEAFF. The CDR3 DNA reads TGTGCCAGCAGTCGCGAATTGTCGAACACTGAAGCTTTCTTT.

The rearrangement links TRBV5-1 to TRBJ2-7; perhaps TRBD2 as D (5 bases). V was pared by 0 bases and J by 13 bases, with 14 bases between. CDR3 length: 12 amino acids. Germline CDR1 and CDR2: SGHRS and YFSETQ. In DNA form, the CDR3 reads TGCGCCAGCAGCTTGGAATTGAGGGATCTCTACTTC. This codes for CASSLELRDLYF.